The 25 T cell receptor beta chains listed next were all sequenced from one sample in a study of T cells in Graves' hyperthyroidism and ophthalmopathy. There were TCR beta CDR3 regions amplified from RNA transcripts. First-round RT-PCR of the TCR CDR3 relied on the HTBI primer set. Via MiXCR, TCRdb re-called the multiplex PCR reads, giving one row per CDR3 protein. The table includes roughly 700,000 distinct CDR3 sequences, around 15% detected once. The sample consisted of blood. These receptors were taken from a young woman with Graves' hyperthyroidism.

The chain combines TRBV27 with TRBJ2-6; 9 nucleotides agree with TRBD2. The CDR3 has 19 residues. Per germline, CDR1 MNHEY and CDR2 SMNVEV (reference sequence). J was trimmed by 0 bases and V by 3 bases; bases with no gene match: 9. The CDR3: CASSLAGGPSLSGANVLTF. In DNA form, the CDR3 reads TGTGCCAGCAGTTTGGCGGGAGGGCCCTCACTCTCTGGGGCCAACGTCCTGACTTTC.

This clonotype was observed a handful of times. The chain joins TRBV25-1 to TRBJ2-1; 7 nucleotides line up with TRBD1. The CDR3 consists of 15 residues. The V gene end was trimmed by 3 bases and the J gene end by 4 bases; junction bases not matched to a gene: 6. In germline, CDR1 is MGHDK, CDR2 SYGVNS. CDR3 nucleotides: TGTGCCAGCAGTGACTTAGGGACAGAATACAATGAGCAGTTCTTC. Amino acid sequence: CASSDLGTEYNEQFF.

In this sample, this clonotype turned up many times. The CDR3 nucleotides are TGCAGCGTTTCCAGGGGGTCTGGAAACACCATATATTTT. Its protein is CSVSRGSGNTIYF. The chain links TRBV29-1 to TRBJ1-3; the match to TRBD1 covers 7 bases. The CDR3 spans 13 residues. Trimming at V came to 5 bases and at J to 1 base, leaving 2 bases not matched to a gene. In germline, CDR1 is SQVTM, CDR2 ANQGSEA.

This chain links TRBV30 with TRBJ1-1; D may be TRBD1 (5 bases). The CDR3 has 13 amino acids. Germline CDR1 reads GTSNPN; CDR2 reads SVGIG (reference sequence). Trimming shortened V by 0 bases and J by 7 bases, and 12 bases separated the two germline ends. CDR3 sequence: CAWSVQARSEAFF. CDR3 DNA sequence: TGTGCCTGGAGTGTACAGGCGCGGAGTGAAGCTTTCTTT.

The table lists this clonotype with many counts. The chain couples TRBV28 to TRBJ2-3, with a tentative D call TRBD2 (6 bases). Germline loops: CDR1 MDHEN, CDR2 SYDVKM. The CDR3 covers 15 residues. Trimming shortened V by 4 bases and J by 2 bases, and 13 bases separated the two germline ends. This CDR3 reads CASSSPGEYTDTQYF. The CDR3 bases are TGTGCCAGCAGTTCACCGGGAGAATACACAGATACGCAGTATTTT.

This clonotype showed up just a few times. The chain couples TRBV11-3 to TRBJ2-2, with D possibly TRBD2 on 5 matching bases. The CDR3 sequence is 16 residues long. V was cut by 1 base and J by 5 bases, with 14 bases left in between. Per the germline V gene, CDR1 is SGHNT and CDR2 is YENEEA. This CDR3 is CASSLGGDMPTGELFF. The CDR3 DNA is TGTGCCAGCAGCTTAGGGGGAGACATGCCGACCGGGGAGCTGTTTTTT.

Comments on this clonotype: A much larger clone differs from this one at a single base, so this may be a read error. V and J are TRBV2 and TRBJ1-5, with unresolved D. The germline V gene has CDR1 SNHLY and CDR2 FYNNEI. The CDR3 spans 13 residues. The CDR3 nucleotides are TGTGTCAGCAATAGGGCCCTGAATCAGCCCCAGCATTTT. Translated, it gives CVSNRALNQPQHF.

This clonotype came up many times. The gene calls are TRBV28 and TRBJ2-1; the match to TRBD2 covers 10 bases. Trimming took 6 bases from V and 4 from J; bases not matched to a gene: 9. The CDR3 totals 16 residues. Germline V gene sequence: CDR1 MDHEN, CDR2 SYDVKM. Here the CDR3 DNA reads TGTGCCAGCAGCCTAGCGGGAGTGCCCCTTTACAATGAGCAGTTCTTC. This sequence encodes CASSLAGVPLYNEQFF. Using reference TRBV28 and TRBJ2-1 for the parts outside the CDR3, the full variable domain is DVKVTQSSRYLVKRTGEKVFLECVQDMDHENMFWYRQDPGLGLRLIYFSYDVKMKEKGDIPEGYSVSREKKERFSLILESASTNQTSMYLCASSLAGVPLYNEQFFGPGTRLTVL.

This chain joins TRBV5-6 and TRBJ1-1; no definite D call. Germline V gives CDR1 SGHDT, CDR2 YYEEEE. The CDR3 contains 17 residues. V was pared by 0 bases and J by 3 bases, with 18 bases between. The DNA of the CDR3 is TGTGCCAGCAGCTTGGTTTTCTTAGCGGGGTCTTACACTGAAGCTTTCTTT. This translates into CASSLVFLAGSYTEAFF.

The table lists this clonotype with many counts. The J gene is TRBJ2-5, the V gene TRBV30, with a possible D match to TRBD2 (6 bases). V lost 8 bases to trimming and J lost 5 bases, with 6 bases between them. This CDR3 contains 9 residues. Germline V gene lookup returns CDR1 GTSNPN and CDR2 SVGIG (reference sequence). DNA for the CDR3: TGTGCCGGGGGGGAGACCCAGTACTTC. The encoded protein is CAGGETQYF.

This clonotype was recorded many times. This sequence joins TRBV10-1 and TRBJ2-1, with D unclear. CDR1 and CDR2 from the germline V gene are WNHNN and SYGVQD (reference sequence). The CDR3 consists of 16 residues. The germline V and J ends were trimmed by 0 bases and 4 bases, with 13 bases remaining between them. The chain's CDR3 is CASSESQHPRYNEQFF. The CDR3 coding sequence is TGCGCCAGCAGTGAGTCCCAGCACCCCCGATACAATGAGCAGTTCTTC.

Here the CDR3 DNA reads TGCGCCAGCAGCTTGAGGTCGGGAGGGAACACCGGGGAGCTGTTTTTT. Amino acids: CASSLRSGGNTGELFF. The genes are TRBV5-1 and TRBJ2-2; TRBD2 aligns across 7 bases. The CDR3 has 16 residues. Germline trimming cut 1 base from V and 1 base from J; bases unmatched to any gene: 4. Germline CDR1 is SGHRS and CDR2 is YFSETQ.

This clonotype was observed many times. The chain combines TRBV12-3 or TRBV12-4 with TRBJ1-5; maybe TRBD1 (6 bases). Trimming took 7 bases from V and 3 from J, leaving 10 bases between them. The CDR3 spans 13 residues. The CDR3 region is CASKGGANQPQHF. The CDR3 DNA reads as TGTGCCAGCAAGGGGGGCGCCAATCAGCCCCAGCATTTT.

Many counts were recorded for this clonotype. The V gene is TRBV5-8, the J gene TRBJ2-7; D not resolved. Trimming shortened V by 7 bases and J by 2 bases, and 13 bases separated the two germline ends. Germline V gene lookup returns CDR1 SGHTS and CDR2 YDEGEE. CDR3 size: 13 residues. The CDR3 sequence is CASLEVDTYEQYF. CDR3 coding DNA: TGTGCCAGCCTAGAAGTTGATACCTACGAGCAGTACTTC. The full variable domain, its missing parts supplied by reference TRBV5-8 and TRBJ2-7, is EAGVTQSPTHLIKTRGQQATLRCSPISGHTSVYWYQQALGLGLQFLLWYDEGEERNRGNFPPRFSGRQFPNYSSELNVNALELEDSALYLCASLEVDTYEQYFGPGTRLTVT.

V usage is TRBV29-1 and J usage is TRBJ2-2; no firm D call. Germline CDR1 is SQVTM and CDR2 is ANQGSEA. The CDR3 spans 11 residues. V was pared by 6 bases and J by 13 bases, with 15 bases between. For the CDR3, the DNA is TGCAGCGTCGACTCGGGCCCTGGGCTGTTTTTT. Translated: CSVDSGPGLFF.

This clonotype has at least ten counts. This chain links TRBV6-2 or TRBV6-3 with TRBJ2-7; D is perhaps TRBD2 (6 bases). From germline, CDR1 is MNHEY and CDR2 SVGEGT. The CDR3 totals 14 residues. The ends were cut back, 5 bases at V and 2 bases at J, with 13 bases in the middle. As DNA, the CDR3 is TGTGCCAGCAGTCTCCGGGACTGGACCTACGAGCAGTACTTC. Translation gives CASSLRDWTYEQYF.

The chain joins TRBV20-1 to TRBJ2-7, with 8 bases aligning to TRBD1. CDR1 is DFQATT, CDR2 SNEGSKA, per germline (reference sequence). The V segment lost 6 bases and the J segment 0 bases; nucleotides outside the gene matches: 7. This CDR3 comprises 14 residues. CDR3 sequence: CSAYGQGSSYEQYF. The DNA of the CDR3 is TGCAGTGCATACGGACAGGGAAGCTCCTACGAGCAGTACTTC.

J is TRBJ1-1 and V is TRBV25-1; D may be TRBD1 (6 bases). The CDR3 runs 12 residues. From germline, CDR1 is MGHDK and CDR2 SYGVNS. V lost 3 bases and J 8 bases, leaving 10 bases between the germline ends. CDR3 sequence: CASSETGKEAFF. CDR3 sequence (DNA): TGTGCCAGCAGTGAGACAGGTAAAGAAGCTTTCTTT.

The chain combines TRBV29-1 with TRBJ2-7, with 9 positions matching TRBD2. Losses at the gene ends were 5 bases for V and 1 base for J; bases not matched to a gene: 6. The V gene's germline CDR1 is SQVTM and CDR2 ANQGSEA. The CDR3 runs to 14 residues. The CDR3 protein is CSVYLAGPSYEQYF. Here the CDR3 DNA reads TGCAGCGTTTACCTAGCGGGGCCATCCTACGAGCAGTACTTC.

V usage is TRBV6-2 or TRBV6-3 and J usage is TRBJ2-1; tentatively, D is TRBD2 (6 bases). The germline V and J ends were trimmed by 4 bases and 11 bases, with 18 bases remaining between them. CDR1 MNHEY and CDR2 SVGEGT come from the germline V gene. The CDR3 has 14 amino acids. For the CDR3, the DNA is TGTGCCAGCAGTTCCTCCGTTCCGGCGGGACAGCAGTTCTTC. Protein: CASSSSVPAGQQFF.

The chain combines TRBV9 with TRBJ2-7, with a weak D call TRBD2 (6 bases). The length of the CDR3 is 13 residues. Germline lookup yields CDR1 SGDLS and CDR2 YYNGEE. Trimming shortened V by 4 bases and J by 4 bases, and 12 bases separated the two germline ends. The CDR3 sequence: CASSPAAGYEQYF. CDR3 in DNA: TGTGCCAGCAGCCCCGCCGCGGGGTACGAGCAGTACTTC.

Ten or more counts support this clonotype. The V gene is TRBV11-1, the J gene TRBJ1-6; D is unclear. This CDR3 region has 13 residues. Germline CDR1 SGHAT, CDR2 FQDESV (reference sequence). The ends were cut back, 6 bases at V and 8 bases at J, with 11 bases in the middle. CDR3 protein: CASSGRPDSPLHF. Written as DNA, the CDR3 is TGTGCCAGCAGTGGCAGGCCAGATTCACCCCTCCACTTT.

This clonotype was observed many times. This chain links TRBV10-3 with TRBJ2-7; 7 bases agree with TRBD1. In germline, CDR1 is ENHRY, CDR2 SYGVKD. This CDR3 has 15 amino acids. Losses at the gene ends were 6 bases for V and 3 bases for J; bases not matched to a gene: 11. CDR3 DNA sequence: TGTGCCATCAGGAACAACCCGGGACAGAGCTACGAGCAGTACTTC. It translates to CAIRNNPGQSYEQYF.

This clonotype occurred many times. The gene calls are TRBV11-2 and TRBJ2-5, with 8 bases identical to TRBD2. The germline gives CDR1 SGHAT, CDR2 FQNNGV. This CDR3 is built from 15 residues. With 5 bases clipped from V and 4 bases from J, the junction kept 9 bases outside the gene matches. The CDR3 DNA reads as TGTGCCAGCAGCCCTGGGACTAGAAAACGAGAGACCCAGTACTTC. This sequence encodes CASSPGTRKRETQYF. The full variable domain, rest sourced from reference TRBV11-2 and TRBJ2-5, is EAGVAQSPRYKIIEKRQSVAFWCNPISGHATLYWYQQILGQGPKLLIQFQNNGVVDDSQLPKDRFSAERLKGVDSTLKIQPAKLEDSAVYLCASSPGTRKRETQYFGPGTRLLVL.

This clonotype was counted only a few times. The chain has TRBV6-1 and TRBJ1-1; D not certain. Germline lookup yields CDR1 MNHNS and CDR2 SASEGT. The ends were cut back, 5 bases at V and 4 bases at J, with 11 bases in the middle. CDR3 length: 13 amino acids. CDR3 in amino acids: CASSKVSGTEAFF. The CDR3 DNA is TGTGCCAGCAGTAAGGTTTCGGGCACTGAAGCTTTCTTT.